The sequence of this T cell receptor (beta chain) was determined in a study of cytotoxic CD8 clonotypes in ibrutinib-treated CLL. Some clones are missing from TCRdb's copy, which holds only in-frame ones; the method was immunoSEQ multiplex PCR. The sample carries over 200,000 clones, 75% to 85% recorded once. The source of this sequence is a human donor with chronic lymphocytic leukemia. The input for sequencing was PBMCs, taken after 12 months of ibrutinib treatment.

Here the CDR3 DNA reads TGCGCCAGCAGCCAAGGGGACAGGGCGGACACCGGGGAGCTGTTTTTT. The encoded protein is CASSQGDRADTGELFF. This chain links TRBV4-1 with TRBJ2-2, with 9 bases aligning to TRBD1. Trimming at V came to 1 base and at J to 3 bases, leaving 3 bases not matched to a gene. The V gene's germline CDR1 is MGHRA and CDR2 YSYEKL. The CDR3 runs 16 residues.